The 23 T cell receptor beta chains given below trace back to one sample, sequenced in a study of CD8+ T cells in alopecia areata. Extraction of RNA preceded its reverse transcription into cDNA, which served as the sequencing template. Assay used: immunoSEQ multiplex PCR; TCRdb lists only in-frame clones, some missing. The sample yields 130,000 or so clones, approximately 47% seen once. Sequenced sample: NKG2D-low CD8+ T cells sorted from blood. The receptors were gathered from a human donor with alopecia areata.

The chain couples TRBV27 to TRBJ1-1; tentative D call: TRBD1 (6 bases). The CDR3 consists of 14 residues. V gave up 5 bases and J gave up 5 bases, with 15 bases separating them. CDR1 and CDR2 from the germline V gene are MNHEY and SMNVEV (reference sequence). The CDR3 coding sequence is TGTGCCAGCAGTGCAGGACAGATTGCGACTGAAGCTTTCTTT. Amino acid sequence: CASSAGQIATEAFF.

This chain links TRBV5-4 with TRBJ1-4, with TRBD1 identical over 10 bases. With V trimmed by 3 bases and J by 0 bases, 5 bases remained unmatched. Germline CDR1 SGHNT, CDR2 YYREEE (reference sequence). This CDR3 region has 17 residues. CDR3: CASSYKGQGATNEKLFF. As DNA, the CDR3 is TGTGCCAGCAGCTACAAAGGACAGGGGGCAACTAATGAAAAACTGTTTTTT.

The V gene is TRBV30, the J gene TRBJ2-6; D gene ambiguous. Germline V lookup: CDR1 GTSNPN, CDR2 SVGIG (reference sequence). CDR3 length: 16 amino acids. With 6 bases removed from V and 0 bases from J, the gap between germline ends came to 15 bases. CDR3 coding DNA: TGTGCCTGCCTTCATACTTTGGGCTCTGGGGCCAACGTCCTGACTTTC. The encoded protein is CACLHTLGSGANVLTF.

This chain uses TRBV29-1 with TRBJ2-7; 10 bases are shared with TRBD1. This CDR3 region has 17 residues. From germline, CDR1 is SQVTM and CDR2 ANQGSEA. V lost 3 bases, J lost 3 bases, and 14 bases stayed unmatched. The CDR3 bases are TGCAGCGTTGAGGGGGACAGGGGAAACCTTAACGACTACGAGCAGTACTTC. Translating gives CSVEGDRGNLNDYEQYF.

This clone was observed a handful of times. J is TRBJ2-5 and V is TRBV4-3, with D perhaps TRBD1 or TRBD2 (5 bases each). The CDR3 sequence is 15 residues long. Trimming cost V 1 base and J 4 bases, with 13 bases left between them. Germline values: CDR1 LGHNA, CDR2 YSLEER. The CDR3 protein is CASSQGRGAGETQYF. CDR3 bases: TGCGCCAGCAGCCAAGGCCGGGGCGCGGGAGAGACCCAGTACTTC.

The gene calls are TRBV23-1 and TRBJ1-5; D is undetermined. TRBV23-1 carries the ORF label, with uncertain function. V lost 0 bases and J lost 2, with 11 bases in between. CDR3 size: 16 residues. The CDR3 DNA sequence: TGCGCCAGCAGTCAATCAAGAGATGGTGGCAATCAGCCCCAGCATTTT. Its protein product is CASSQSRDGGNQPQHF.

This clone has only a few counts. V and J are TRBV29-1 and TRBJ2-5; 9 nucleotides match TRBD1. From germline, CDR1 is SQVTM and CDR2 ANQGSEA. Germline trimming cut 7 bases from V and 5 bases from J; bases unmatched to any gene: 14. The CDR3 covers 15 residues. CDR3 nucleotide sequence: TGCAGCGCCCAGGGGGACAGGGTTTCGAGTGAGACCCAGTACTTC. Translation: CSAQGDRVSSETQYF.

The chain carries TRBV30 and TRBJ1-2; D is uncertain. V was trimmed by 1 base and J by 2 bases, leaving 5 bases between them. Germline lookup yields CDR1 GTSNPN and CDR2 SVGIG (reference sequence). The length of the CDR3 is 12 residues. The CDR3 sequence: CAWSEGNYGYTF. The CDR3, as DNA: TGTGCCTGGAGTGAGGGAAACTATGGCTACACCTTC.

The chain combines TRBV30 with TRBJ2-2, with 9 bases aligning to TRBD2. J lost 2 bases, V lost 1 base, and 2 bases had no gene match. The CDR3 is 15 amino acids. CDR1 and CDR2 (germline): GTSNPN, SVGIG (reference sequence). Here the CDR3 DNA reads TGTGCCTGGAGTGCCCTAGCGGGAAACACCGGGGAGCTGTTTTTT. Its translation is CAWSALAGNTGELFF.

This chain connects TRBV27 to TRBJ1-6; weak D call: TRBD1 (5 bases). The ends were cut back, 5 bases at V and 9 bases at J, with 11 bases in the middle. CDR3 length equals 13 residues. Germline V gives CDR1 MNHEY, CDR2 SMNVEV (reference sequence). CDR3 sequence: CASSPFQGSPLHF. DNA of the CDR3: TGTGCCAGCAGTCCTTTTCAGGGTTCACCCCTCCACTTT.

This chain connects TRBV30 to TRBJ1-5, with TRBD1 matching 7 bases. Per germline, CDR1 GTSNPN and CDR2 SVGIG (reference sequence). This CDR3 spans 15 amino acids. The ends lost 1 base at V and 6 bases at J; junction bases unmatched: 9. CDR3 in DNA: TGTGCCTGGAGTGGTGACAGGGCCGGTAGTCAGCCCCAGCATTTT. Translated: CAWSGDRAGSQPQHF. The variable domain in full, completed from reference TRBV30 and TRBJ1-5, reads SQTIHQWPATLVQPVGSPLSLECTVEGTSNPNLYWYRQAAGRGLQLLFYSVGIGQISSEVPQNLSASRPQDRQFILSSKKLLLSDSGFYLCAWSGDRAGSQPQHFGDGTRLSIL.

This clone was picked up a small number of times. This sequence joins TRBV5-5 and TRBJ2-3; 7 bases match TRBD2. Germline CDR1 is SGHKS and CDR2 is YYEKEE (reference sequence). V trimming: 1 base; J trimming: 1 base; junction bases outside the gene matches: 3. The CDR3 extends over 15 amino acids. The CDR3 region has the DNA TGTGCCAGCAGCTTGATAGGACTAGGCACAGATACGCAGTATTTT. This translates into CASSLIGLGTDTQYF.

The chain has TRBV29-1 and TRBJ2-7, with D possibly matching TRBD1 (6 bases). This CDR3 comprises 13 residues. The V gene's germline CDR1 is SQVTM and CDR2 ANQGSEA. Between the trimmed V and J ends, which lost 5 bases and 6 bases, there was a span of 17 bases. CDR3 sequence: CSVFSAGVGEQYF. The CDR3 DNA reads TGCAGCGTTTTCTCGGCAGGGGTGGGCGAGCAGTACTTC.

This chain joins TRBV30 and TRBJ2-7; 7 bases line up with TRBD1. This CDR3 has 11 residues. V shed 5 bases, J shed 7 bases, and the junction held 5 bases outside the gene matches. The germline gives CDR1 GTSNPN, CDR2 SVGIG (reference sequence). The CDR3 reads CAWDHRGEQYF. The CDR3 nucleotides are TGTGCCTGGGACCACAGGGGAGAGCAGTACTTC.

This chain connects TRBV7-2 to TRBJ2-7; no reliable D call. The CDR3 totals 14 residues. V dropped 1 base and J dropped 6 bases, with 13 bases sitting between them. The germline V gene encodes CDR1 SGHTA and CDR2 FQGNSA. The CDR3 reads CASSLGSGLLEQYF. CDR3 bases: TGTGCCAGCAGCTTAGGGTCCGGGTTACTCGAGCAGTACTTC.

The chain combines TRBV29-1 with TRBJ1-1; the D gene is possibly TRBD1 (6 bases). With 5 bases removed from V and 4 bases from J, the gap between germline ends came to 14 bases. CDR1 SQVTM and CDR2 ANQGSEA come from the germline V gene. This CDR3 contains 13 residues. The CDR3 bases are TGCAGCGTTCATGTACAGGGTGGCACTGAAGCTTTCTTT. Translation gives CSVHVQGGTEAFF.

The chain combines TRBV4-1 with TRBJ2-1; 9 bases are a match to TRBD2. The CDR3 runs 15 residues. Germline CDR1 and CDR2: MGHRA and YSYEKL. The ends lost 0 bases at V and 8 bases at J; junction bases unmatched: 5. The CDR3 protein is CASSQEAGGYDEQFF. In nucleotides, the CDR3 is TGCGCCAGCAGCCAAGAGGCGGGAGGGTACGATGAGCAGTTCTTC.

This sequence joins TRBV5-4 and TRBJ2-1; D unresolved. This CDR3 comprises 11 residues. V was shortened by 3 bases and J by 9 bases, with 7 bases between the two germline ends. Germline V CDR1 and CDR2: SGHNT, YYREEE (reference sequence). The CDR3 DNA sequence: TGTGCCAGCAGCTGGTCGGTTGAGCAGTTCTTC. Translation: CASSWSVEQFF. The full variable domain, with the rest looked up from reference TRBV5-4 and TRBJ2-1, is ETGVTQSPTHLIKTRGQQVTLRCSSQSGHNTVSWYQQALGQGPQFIFQYYREEENGRGNFPPRFSGLQFPNYSSELNVNALELDDSALYLCASSWSVEQFFGPGTRLTVL.

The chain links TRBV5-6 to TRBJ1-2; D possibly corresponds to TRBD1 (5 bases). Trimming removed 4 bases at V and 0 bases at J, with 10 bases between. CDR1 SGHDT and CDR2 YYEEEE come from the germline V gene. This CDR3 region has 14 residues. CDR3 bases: TGTGCCAGCAGCACGGGACGATCTAACTATGGCTACACCTTC. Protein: CASSTGRSNYGYTF.

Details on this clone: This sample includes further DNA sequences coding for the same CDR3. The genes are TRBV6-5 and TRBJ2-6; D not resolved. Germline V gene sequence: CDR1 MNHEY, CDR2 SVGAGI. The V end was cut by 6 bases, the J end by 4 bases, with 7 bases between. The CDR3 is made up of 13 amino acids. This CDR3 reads CASSYGGANVLTF. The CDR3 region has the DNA TGTGCCAGCAGCTACGGAGGGGCCAACGTCCTGACTTTC.

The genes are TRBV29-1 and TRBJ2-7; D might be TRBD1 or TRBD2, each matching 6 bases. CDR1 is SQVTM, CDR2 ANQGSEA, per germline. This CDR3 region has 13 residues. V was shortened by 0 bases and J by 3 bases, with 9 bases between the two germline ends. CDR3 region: CSVEEGGGYEQYF. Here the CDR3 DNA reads TGCAGCGTTGAAGAGGGGGGCGGCTACGAGCAGTACTTC.

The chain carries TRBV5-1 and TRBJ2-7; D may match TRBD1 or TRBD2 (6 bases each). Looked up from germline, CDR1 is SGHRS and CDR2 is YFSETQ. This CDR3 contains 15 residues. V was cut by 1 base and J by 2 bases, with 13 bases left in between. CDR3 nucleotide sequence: TGCGCCAGCAGCTTGTTTACGGGGGCCACCTACGAGCAGTACTTC. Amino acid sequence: CASSLFTGATYEQYF. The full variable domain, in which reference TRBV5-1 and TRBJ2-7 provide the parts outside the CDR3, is KAGVTQTPRYLIKTRGQQVTLSCSPISGHRSVSWYQQTPGQGLQFLFEYFSETQRNKGNFPGRFSGRQFSNSRSEMNVSTLELGDSALYLCASSLFTGATYEQYFGPGTRLTVT.

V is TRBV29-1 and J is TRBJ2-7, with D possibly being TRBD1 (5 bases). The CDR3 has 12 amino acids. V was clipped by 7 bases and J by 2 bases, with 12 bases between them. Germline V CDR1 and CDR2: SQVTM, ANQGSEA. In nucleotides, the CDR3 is TGCAGCGGGATCTGGGGCGCCTACGAGCAGTACTTC. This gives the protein CSGIWGAYEQYF.